A single T cell receptor (beta chain) is shown here with its context. No antigen is known for it. The data were obtained in a study of cytomegalovirus exposure and HLA in healthy donors. The CDR3 contains 14 residues. With 0 bases removed from V and 2 bases from J, the gap between germline ends came to 6 bases. Germline CDR1 MNHEY, CDR2 SMNVEV (reference sequence). Study findings and constraints: An analysis that was carried out later associated 15,000 to 20,000 TCR beta sequences with HLA alleles at 0.05 false discovery rate. Sequencing had likely introduced a cluster of highly shared sequence variants as an artifact.

The study ran its PCR with 60 Vbeta and 13 Jbeta primers. Some clones are missing from TCRdb's copy, which holds only in-frame ones; the method was immunoSEQ multiplex PCR. The table records 190,000 or so clones, less than 85% of them present only once. The specimen was PBMCs. The origin of this receptor is a boy between 10 and 17 years old in good health and CMV-seronegative. This chain uses TRBV27 with TRBJ2-3, with D perhaps TRBD1 (5 bases). The CDR3 loop is CASSLSGPTDTQYF. CDR3 in DNA: TGTGCCAGCAGTTTATCGGGGCCCACAGATACGCAGTATTTT.